This section outlines one T cell receptor beta chain sequence together with its context. Its recognized antigen is unknown. There are no base qualities to consult, and no much larger clone falls within one base. The library was built by means of the immunoSEQ multiplex PCR assay. The multiplex PCR relied on a mix of 60 forward primers for TCR Vbeta segments and 13 reverse primers for TCR Jbeta segments. The CDR3 region of rearranged TCR beta genes was amplified from genomic DNA with a multiplex PCR assay. On the Illumina HiSeq System, the amplified TCR beta libraries were sequenced as 87-base-pair reads. Turning to the authors' computational methods: A later analysis tallied 75 million to 95 million unique TCR beta chains across the 700 or so repertoires, and about 12 million of those chains were shared by two or more donors. Raw reads were error-corrected and collapsed into unique sequences with a nearest-neighbor algorithm that merged closely related sequences to remove PCR and sequencing errors. CDR3 sequences were aligned to IMGT reference sequences to assign V, D and J gene segments. For a sequence to be retained, at least a six-nucleotide match to both a V gene segment and a J gene segment was required. A rearrangement counted as productive if the CDR3 had no stop codons and remained in frame with V and J, and every other rearrangement counted as non-productive. CDR3 was defined according to IMGT convention as the region running from the second conserved V-encoded cysteine to the conserved J-encoded phenylalanine. In an earlier analysis of around 600 of the donors, sequences lacking an unambiguous match to a single V gene segment were excluded. An earlier analysis of 587 of the donors called V segments functional above 56.7% productive rearrangements and segregating when the between-donor standard deviation exceeded 5%. To diagnose cytomegalovirus status from the catalog of TCR beta chain sequences, a statistical classification framework was built. V and J gene assignment, in a later analysis, came from comparing TCR nucleotide sequences with IMGT/GENE-DB human TR gene sequences. Using the TCRdist pipeline, a later analysis assigned CDR3 sequences along with most-parsimonious VDJ recombination scenarios. In a later analysis, each TCR beta chain was defined by its CDR3 amino acid sequence together with its V-gene family, and reads without a unique V-gene family were excluded. To address suspected cross-contamination and a sequencing artifact, a later analysis removed 592 highly shared, low-generation-probability nucleotide sequences. For each public chain, a later analysis derived a clonal expansion index from normalized ranks of inferred template counts within each repertoire. In a later analysis, generation probabilities were computed using a VDJ recombination model fitted to out-of-frame rearrangements, and the results were checked against IGoR. In a later analysis, TCR-TCR, TCR-HLA and TCR-CMV co-occurrence was scored with hypergeometric tests, and a repertoire-size bias correction was applied to TCR pairs. In a later analysis, false discovery rates were estimated by permuting HLA or CMV assignments 20 times. In a later analysis, co-occurring TCRs were grouped using DBSCAN, with TCRdist sequence similarity added in when clustering inside HLA-allele-positive subsets. Repertoires with fewer than 30,000 or more than 120,000 public chains were left out of co-occurrence clustering, as were roughly five repertoires with anomalous nucleotide sharing. Entries here come from immuneACCESS through TCRdb and include only in-frame sequences with V and J called. Some clones fail to appear in such tables; in the studies checked, an unresolved V gene covers under half of the shortfall, and the cause of the remainder is unknown. That table supplies the V and J calls and clone size; D and trimming were determined from the DNA. The sample profile shows approximately 100,000 clones; roughly 85% of them were found once. 3.1% of the sample is held by the ten biggest clonotypes.

The cohort consisted of hundreds of healthy bone marrow donors. Cohort members were all nominally healthy when sampled, although unrecorded immune exposures were likely present. The donor tested CMV seronegative and was one of the 352 seronegative cohort members. A peripheral blood sample was collected from each donor, and TCR beta sequencing was performed on peripheral blood mononuclear cells. Genomic DNA was extracted from the blood cell samples with the Qiagen DNeasy Blood Extraction Kit. The data derive from a study of cytomegalovirus exposure and HLA in healthy donors (dated by TCRdb to 2016 to 2017). With regard to the full study: An earlier analysis of roughly 500 of the donors reported approximately 270 Gb of sequence data and approximately 110 million unique TCR beta sequences from about 179 million T cells. An early release covering over 500 HLA-typed donors comprised 250 to 350 gigabases of sequencing data and tens of millions of unique TCR sequences. Of the roughly 390 genotyped donors, 81% were placed in the genetic ancestry cluster associated with self-reported Caucasian donors. The study aimed to test whether cataloging public T cell receptors could reveal signatures of past pathogen exposure. The study used immunosequencing to profile the T cell repertoires of several hundred subjects and linked those repertoires to cytomegalovirus serostatus. Along with the roughly 710-subject first cohort, a separate validation cohort of around 120 different subjects was used. To predict cytomegalovirus infection status, the study combined high-throughput TCR immunosequencing, statistical association of individual TCRs with disease status, and machine learning. To study patterns of TCR occurrence, a later analysis re-analyzed previously published TCR beta repertoires from 600 to 750 donors and added high-resolution HLA genotyping. The later analysis used no new phenotypic data to find candidate immune exposures, relying instead on TCR beta sequences and their occurrence across donors. An earlier analysis of approximately 500 of the donors applied high-throughput TCR beta sequencing to assess whether each TCR beta V gene segment acted as functional or pseudogenic. Donor age, sex, ethnicity and CMV serostatus were compiled alongside the repertoire data. In a later genetic analysis, genome-wide SNP genotypes for about 55% of the roughly 700 donors were used, and that subset was treated as a discovery cohort. Every discovery cohort repertoire had been produced on one sequencing platform. HLA typing included class I and class II loci at four-digit resolution. The number of donors typed differed by locus, with about 629-630 for A, B, C, DRB1 and DQB1, roughly 550 for DQA1, under 610 for DPA1, and approximately 470 for DPB1. Several DR-DQ haplotypes were treated as single units for association and clustering because of strong linkage in the cohort. Among about 360 genotyped donors of the cohort, an average of approximately 230,000 unique TCR beta nucleotide sequences were sequenced per donor, roughly 18% of them non-productive. The paper's findings and limits, for the study overall: The cohort was sequenced for TCR beta chains only, and without alpha or paired-chain data the features that could be detected were limited. A later analysis reported that several top co-occurrence clusters appeared linked to parvovirus B19, influenza, CMV and Epstein-Barr virus. Some IMGT-functional V segments, including TRBV6-2 and TRBV6-3, could not be told apart with the 87-base-pair reads, so those segments were excluded. A later analysis found that TCR association rates varied across HLA loci, with DRB1 alleles showing the most associated TCRs and HLA-C alleles the fewest. At a false discovery rate of 0.05, a later analysis linked some 18,000 TCR beta sequences to specific HLA alleles. A few of the identified cytomegalovirus-associated TCR beta chains were confirmed in vitro to be specific for cytomegalovirus antigens. The authors suggested that the approach could potentially be extended to other disease states and immunological phenotypes. Assigning TCR associations to individual alleles was difficult when HLA alleles, especially DR and DQ, strongly co-occurred. Compared with the roughly 670-donor mean, donors in an Asian-associated ancestry cluster had fewer N-insertions in productive TCRs, according to a later genetic analysis. In a later analysis, most CMV-associated TCR beta chains were found to appear HLA-restricted, with HLA associations seemingly driven largely by CMV exposure. Broadly in line with IMGT annotations, most TCR beta V segments showed up in productive rearrangements about 90% or about 30% of the time in an earlier analysis of around 600 of the donors. Most TCR sequences were observed very rarely across donors, whereas some public TCRs were present in many individuals. The earlier analysis of 587 of the donors excluded seventeen rarely observed V segments, including chromosome 9 orphons, because counts were too low. The presence/absence analyses assumed that sequencing depth was roughly uniform across donors, and that assumption may not be true. In the study, some 180 TCR beta chains were listed as associated with cytomegalovirus. An association between a missense DCLRE1C variant and V-gene and J-gene trimming of TCR beta chains was found in a later genetic analysis and replicated in an independent cohort. A cluster of highly shared sequence variants was judged likely to be a technical artifact of the sequencing pipeline. Immune exposure information for the cohort was limited to CMV serostatus. Compared with equally common non-associated chains, HLA-associated TCR beta chains in a later analysis were more clonally expanded and had lower generation probabilities. The classifier was reported to diagnose cytomegalovirus status with high specificity and sensitivity in both the original cohort and the validation cohort. A further reported finding was that TCR beta sequences accurately predicted the HLA-A and HLA-B alleles for most subjects in the first cohort. Because HLA typing was unavailable for some donors at each locus, only the typed subset was used in association tests. Linkage disequilibrium might explain the correlated functional status among segregating V segments, but an unknown experimental factor could not be excluded.

After removal of 3 bases from V and 8 bases from J, the junction retains 8 bases not matched to a gene. The CDR3, cysteine through phenylalanine, is 14 amino acids long. Only CDR3 DNA remains: 42 bases, in frame from the first base. Per the germline V gene, MNHNS is the CDR1 and SASEGT is the CDR2. The V gene is TRBV6-1 and the J gene is TRBJ1-2; the central 8 bases match TRBD1. This clonotype originated in a woman aged 40 to 49 in good health and CMV-seronegative. Sequenced sample: PBMCs. The CDR3: CASSDQGAVGGYTF. The bases are TGTGCCAGCAGTGATCAGGGGGCGGTGGGGGGCTACACCTTC.